This TCR beta chain was retrieved from a study of blood T cell repertoires in COVID-19. Across the whole study: Sources were T cells, B-cell-depleted T cells, or PBMCs; the material itself was cDNA or gDNA.

Unmatched junction bases numbered 6, after V lost 3 bases and J lost 2 bases. This CDR3 comprises 16 residues. CDR1 and CDR2 (germline): LGHDT, YNNKEL (reference sequence). Libraries were prepared by immunoSEQ multiplex PCR; TCRdb keeps only in-frame clonotypes and omits some of them. The data contain about 81,000 clones, 90% to 95% of them singletons. This receptor was taken from a human donor with active COVID-19. The donor label of this sample is uncertain. The source material was peripheral blood. V and J are TRBV3-1 (or the pseudogene TRBV3-2) and TRBJ2-1; 8 bases map to TRBD1. The CDR3 loop is CASSHPVTGAYNEQFF. The DNA of the CDR3 is TGTGCCAGCAGCCATCCGGTGACAGGGGCCTACAATGAGCAGTTCTTC.